The 11 T cell receptor beta chains given below trace back to one sample, sequenced in a study of beta chain features in type 1 diabetes. Isolated RNA was reverse transcribed in full, so expressed TCRB transcripts were sequenced. Sequenced by immunoSEQ multiplex PCR; TCRdb stores in-frame clones only, minus some. The data hold fewer than 150,000 clones, with 6.5% to 8.5% observed a single time. Sequencing used central memory CD4+ T cells from blood. These receptors came from a woman in her twenties or thirties in good health.

This clone was recorded at least ten times. The CDR3 DNA reads TGCGCCAGCAGTCGAGGACGGCGACTAGCGGTAGAAATATACGAGCAGTACTTC. Its protein is CASSRGRRLAVEIYEQYF. The rearrangement joins TRBV23-1 to TRBJ2-7; TRBD2 matches at 9 bases. TRBV23-1 is flagged as an ORF with uncertain function. Unmatched junction bases numbered 17, after V lost 4 bases and J lost 4 bases. CDR3 length: 18 amino acids.

The CDR3 DNA is TGTGCCAGCAGCCAAGAGTCCCATCGGGAGCAGTTCTTC. Residues: CASSQESHREQFF. The J gene is TRBJ2-1, the V gene TRBV7-2; no clear D. CDR3 length: 13 amino acids. Deletions cut 5 bases from V and 10 bases from J, with 15 bases between. Germline CDR1 and CDR2: SGHTA and FQGNSA. Together with reference TRBV7-2 and TRBJ2-1, the CDR3 gives the full variable domain: GAGVSQSPSNKVTEKGKDVELRCDPISGHTALYWYRQSLGQGLEFLIYFQGNSAPDKSGLPSDRFSAERTGGSVSTLTIQRTQQEDSAVYLCASSQESHREQFFGPGTRLTVL.

This clone was seen only a few times. The V gene is TRBV19, the J gene TRBJ2-1, with 11 positions matching TRBD2. V shed 9 bases and J 5 bases; nucleotides not matched to a gene: 9. Per germline, CDR1 LNHDA and CDR2 SQIVND (reference sequence). The CDR3 has 15 residues. The CDR3 loop reads CASSSSGRYDNEQFF. CDR3 DNA sequence: TGTGCCAGCTCTTCTAGCGGGAGGTACGACAATGAGCAGTTCTTC. The full variable domain, in which reference TRBV19 and TRBJ2-1 provide the parts outside the CDR3, is DGGITQSPKYLFRKEGQNVTLSCEQNLNHDAMYWYRQDPGQGLRLIYYSQIVNDFQKGDIAEGYSVSREKKESFPLTVTSAQKNPTAFYLCASSSSGRYDNEQFFGPGTRLTVL.

V is TRBV28 and J is TRBJ2-7; 12 bases fit TRBD2. The germline CDR1 and CDR2 sequences are MDHEN and SYDVKM. With V trimmed by 2 bases and J by 5 bases, 7 bases remained unmatched. CDR3 size: 16 residues. In DNA, the CDR3 is TGTGCCAGCAGTTTAGGATTGACTAGCGGGAGCCACGAGCAGTACTTC. Translation gives CASSLGLTSGSHEQYF.

J is TRBJ1-1 and V is TRBV27; no definite D call. CDR1 is MNHEY, CDR2 SMNVEV, per germline (reference sequence). The CDR3 has 15 residues. V lost 1 base and J lost 4, with 13 bases in between. CDR3 coding DNA: TGTGCCAGCAGTTTATTCCTGAGTGGTGTCACTGAAGCTTTCTTT. Translation: CASSLFLSGVTEAFF.

The J gene is TRBJ2-1, the V gene TRBV19, with a tentative D call TRBD2 (5 bases). V was shortened by 7 bases and J by 2 bases, with 12 bases between the two germline ends. From germline, CDR1 is LNHDA and CDR2 SQIVND (reference sequence). The CDR3 loop spans 14 amino acids. The CDR3 protein is CASTRAVTYNEQFF. The CDR3 coding sequence is TGTGCCAGTACTCGAGCGGTTACCTACAATGAGCAGTTCTTC.

This rearrangement joins TRBV28 to TRBJ2-7, with 7 positions matching TRBD1. The germline CDR1 and CDR2 sequences are MDHEN and SYDVKM. The ends lost 4 bases at V and 2 bases at J; junction bases unmatched: 2. The CDR3 length is 13 residues. The DNA of the CDR3 is TGTGCCAGCAGTTCACAGGGGCCCTACGAGCAGTACTTC. It encodes CASSSQGPYEQYF.

This clone was seen only a few times. The V call is TRBV6-1, the J call TRBJ2-3; D might be TRBD2 (6 bases). The V gene's germline CDR1 is MNHNS and CDR2 SASEGT. The CDR3 is 13 amino acids. Trimming took 8 bases from V and 2 from J, leaving 11 bases between them. CDR3 sequence: CASWEAFTDTQYF. DNA of the CDR3: TGTGCCAGCTGGGAGGCTTTCACAGATACGCAGTATTTT.

The count of this clone is one. The V gene is TRBV4-1, the J gene TRBJ2-5; the match to TRBD2 covers 8 bases. Losses at the gene ends were 2 bases for V and 1 base for J; bases not matched to a gene: 6. This CDR3 is 16 amino acids long. In germline, CDR1 is MGHRA, CDR2 YSYEKL. The CDR3 bases are TGCGCCAGCAGCCAAATGAAGGGACTAGGCCAAGAGACCCAGTACTTC. Protein product: CASSQMKGLGQETQYF.

The gene calls are TRBV7-6 and TRBJ1-3; D is undetermined. CDR1 SGHVS and CDR2 FNYEAQ come from the germline V gene. This CDR3 is built from 15 residues. Trimming pared 0 bases from V and 3 bases from J, leaving 9 bases between. CDR3: CASSLAQGGGNTIYF. DNA of the CDR3: TGTGCCAGCAGCTTAGCGCAAGGCGGTGGAAACACCATATATTTT.

The chain recombines TRBV18 with TRBJ2-5; 8 bases agree with TRBD1. The J call may be in error: the DNA end matches TRBJ2-7 better. The CDR3 spans 14 residues. Germline lookup yields CDR1 KGHSH and CDR2 LQKENI. This CDR3 is CASARQGSSYEQYF. The CDR3 DNA reads TGTGCCAGCGCCCGACAGGGGAGCTCCTACGAGCAGTACTTC.